This TCR beta chain was observed in a study of shared clonotypes between healthy human individuals. Study in general: CD4 naive and CD4 memory each took three plates per donor, while CD8 naive took two and CD8 memory one.

Findings and limits, study-wide: Depth of sequencing was expected to influence donor clonotype sharing.

The data were produced by immunoSEQ multiplex PCR, yet TCRdb's version contains in-frame clones alone and is incomplete. The table records about 2.3 million clones, approximately 95% of them present only once. With respect to this clone: Antigen specificity is unknown.

Germline CDR1 and CDR2: DFQATT and SNEGSKA (reference sequence). The CDR3 contains 11 residues. V was trimmed by 7 bases and J by 3 bases, leaving 8 bases between them. Specimen: naive CD4+ T cells from PBMCs. Noted subset: CD45RA+ positively selected. J is TRBJ2-3 and V is TRBV20-1; D unresolved. This clonotype originated in a young man in good health. Some clones in this sample may be carry-over from other donors' samples. The CDR3 loop is CSGTVTDTQYF. The CDR3 DNA follows: TGCAGTGGCACGGTGACAGATACGCAGTATTTT.